This T cell receptor (beta chain) was profiled in a study of T cell repertoires in aging, cancer and after chemotherapy. Overall study context: Paired samples before and after chemotherapy came from glioblastoma patients receiving temozolomide-based therapy.

This CDR3 contains 13 residues. Per germline, CDR1 SGHRS and CDR2 YFSETQ. Trimming removed 3 bases from V and 11 bases from J, with 15 bases in between. Rearranged V-D-J TRB sequences were amplified with a mixed TRB-A/B primer pool. From the multiplex PCR reads, TCRdb called clonotypes with MiXCR, one entry per CDR3 protein. Of fewer than 4,500 distinct CDR3 sequences in the sample, around 30% are singletons; the top ten hold roughly a fifth. Regarding the study as a whole: Rebound thymic output was suggested by rising median generation probability during chemotherapy in each cancer cohort. Age-matched healthy donors had significantly more diverse, less clonal blood TCR repertoires than untreated cancer patients. The repertoire data cannot show anything about immunological memory following chemotherapy.

This clonotype was recorded only once. Its antigen is undetermined. Peripheral blood genomic DNA, not sorted cells or RNA, was the template. Sequencing was carried out using blood. This chain connects TRBV5-1 to TRBJ2-1; tentative D call: TRBD1 (5 bases). The TCR sequence derives from a human donor with a solid tumor. For the CDR3, the DNA is TGCGCCAGCAGCTGGGAAGACAGCTCTCAGCAGTTCTTC. This sequence encodes CASSWEDSSQQFF.